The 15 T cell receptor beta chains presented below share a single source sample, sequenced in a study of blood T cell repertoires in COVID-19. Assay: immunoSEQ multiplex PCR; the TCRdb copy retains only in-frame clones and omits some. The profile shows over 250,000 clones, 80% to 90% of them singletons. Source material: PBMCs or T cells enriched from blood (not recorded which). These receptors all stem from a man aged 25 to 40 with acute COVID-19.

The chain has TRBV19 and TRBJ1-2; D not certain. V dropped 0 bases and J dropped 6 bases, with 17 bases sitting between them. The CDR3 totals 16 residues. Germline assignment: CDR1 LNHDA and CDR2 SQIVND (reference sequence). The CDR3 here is CASSIDRPIRLDGYTF. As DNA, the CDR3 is TGTGCCAGTAGTATAGATAGGCCGATACGCCTAGATGGCTACACCTTC.

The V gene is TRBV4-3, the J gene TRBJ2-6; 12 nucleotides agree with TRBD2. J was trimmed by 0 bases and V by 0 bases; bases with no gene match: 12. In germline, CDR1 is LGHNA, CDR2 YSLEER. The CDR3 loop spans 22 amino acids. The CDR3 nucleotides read TGCGCCAGCAGCCAAGATCCCCCCACGGGACTAGCGGGTAGCTCTGGGGCCAACGTCCTGACTTTC. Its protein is CASSQDPPTGLAGSSGANVLTF.

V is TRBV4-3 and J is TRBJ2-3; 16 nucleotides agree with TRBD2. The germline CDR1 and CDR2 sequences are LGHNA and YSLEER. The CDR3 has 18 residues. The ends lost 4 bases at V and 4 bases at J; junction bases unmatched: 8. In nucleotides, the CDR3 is TGCGCCAGCAGCCGGGGACTAGCGGGAGGGCGCCTTTCAGATACGCAGTATTTT. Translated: CASSRGLAGGRLSDTQYF.

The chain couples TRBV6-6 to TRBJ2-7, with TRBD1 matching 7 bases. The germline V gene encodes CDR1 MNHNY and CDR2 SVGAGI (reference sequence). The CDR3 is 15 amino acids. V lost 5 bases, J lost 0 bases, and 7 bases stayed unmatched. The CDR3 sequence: CASSAHRGASYEQYV. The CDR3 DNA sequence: TGTGCCAGCAGTGCCCACAGGGGAGCCTCCTACGAGCAGTACGTC.

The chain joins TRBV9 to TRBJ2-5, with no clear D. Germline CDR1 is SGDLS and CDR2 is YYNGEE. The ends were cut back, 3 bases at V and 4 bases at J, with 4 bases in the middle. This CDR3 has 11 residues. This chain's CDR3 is CASSAGETQYF. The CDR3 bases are TGTGCCAGCAGCGCCGGAGAGACCCAGTACTTC.

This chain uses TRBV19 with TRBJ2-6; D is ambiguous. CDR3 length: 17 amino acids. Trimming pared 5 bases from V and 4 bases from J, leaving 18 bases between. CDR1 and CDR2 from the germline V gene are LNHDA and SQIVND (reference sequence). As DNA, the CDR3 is TGTGCCAGTAGTGCCCGACCCGGGTCGGCGGGGGCCAACGTCCTGACTTTC. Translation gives CASSARPGSAGANVLTF.

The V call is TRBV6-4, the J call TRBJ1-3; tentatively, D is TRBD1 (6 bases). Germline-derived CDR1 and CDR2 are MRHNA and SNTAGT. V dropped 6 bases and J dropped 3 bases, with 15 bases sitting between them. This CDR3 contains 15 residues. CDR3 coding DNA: TGTGCCAGCAGCCCCACGGGGGGCCATGGAAACACCATATATTTT. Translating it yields CASSPTGGHGNTIYF.

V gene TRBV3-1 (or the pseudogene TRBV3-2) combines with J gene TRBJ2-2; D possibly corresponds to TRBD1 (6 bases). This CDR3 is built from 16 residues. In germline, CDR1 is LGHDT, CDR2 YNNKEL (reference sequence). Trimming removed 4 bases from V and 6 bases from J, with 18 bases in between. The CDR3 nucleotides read TGTGCCAGCAGCCTGACTACAGGGATGGGTTCCGGGGAGCTGTTTTTT. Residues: CASSLTTGMGSGELFF.

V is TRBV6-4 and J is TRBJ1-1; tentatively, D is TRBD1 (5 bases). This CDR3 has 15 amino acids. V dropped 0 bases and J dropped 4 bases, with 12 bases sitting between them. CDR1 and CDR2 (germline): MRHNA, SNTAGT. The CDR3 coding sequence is TGTGCCAGCAGTGACTCCGCAGGGTCGGGCACTGAAGCTTTCTTT. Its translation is CASSDSAGSGTEAFF.

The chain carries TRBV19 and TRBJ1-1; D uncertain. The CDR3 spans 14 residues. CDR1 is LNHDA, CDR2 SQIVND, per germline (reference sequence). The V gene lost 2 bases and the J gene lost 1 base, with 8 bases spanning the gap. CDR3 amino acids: CASSIISGNTEAFF. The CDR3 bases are TGTGCCAGTAGTATAATCTCGGGGAACACTGAAGCTTTCTTT.

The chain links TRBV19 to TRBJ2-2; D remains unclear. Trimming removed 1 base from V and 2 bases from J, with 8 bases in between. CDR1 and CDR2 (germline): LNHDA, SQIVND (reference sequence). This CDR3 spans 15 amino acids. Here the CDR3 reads CASSIVHSNTGELFF. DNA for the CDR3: TGTGCCAGTAGTATAGTTCATTCCAACACCGGGGAGCTGTTTTTT. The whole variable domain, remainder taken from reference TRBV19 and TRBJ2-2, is DGGITQSPKYLFRKEGQNVTLSCEQNLNHDAMYWYRQDPGQGLRLIYYSQIVNDFQKGDIAEGYSVSREKKESFPLTVTSAQKNPTAFYLCASSIVHSNTGELFFGEGSRLTVL.

This chain's CDR3 is CASSAHSGGAVEQFF. The CDR3 DNA sequence: TGTGCCAGCAGCGCCCATAGCGGGGGGGCCGTTGAGCAGTTCTTC. The V and J genes are TRBV9 and TRBJ2-1, with TRBD2 matching over 11 bases. Germline V gene lookup returns CDR1 SGDLS and CDR2 YYNGEE. J lost 9 bases, V lost 3 bases, and 8 bases had no gene match. This CDR3 has 15 amino acids.

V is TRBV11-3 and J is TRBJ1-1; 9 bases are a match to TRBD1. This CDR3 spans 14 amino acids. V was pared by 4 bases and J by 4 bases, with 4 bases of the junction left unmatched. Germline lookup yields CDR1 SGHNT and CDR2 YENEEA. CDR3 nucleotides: TGTGCCAGCAGCTCGTTGACAGGGGGCACTGAAGCTTTCTTT. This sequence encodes CASSSLTGGTEAFF.

The CDR3 here is CASSGTSASLNEQFF. Written as DNA, the CDR3 is TGTGCCAGCAGCGGAACTAGCGCTTCTCTCAATGAGCAGTTCTTC. The V and J genes are TRBV9 and TRBJ2-1; 7 positions agree with TRBD2. The CDR3 is 15 residues long. The germline V gene has CDR1 SGDLS and CDR2 YYNGEE. Germline trimming cut 3 bases from V and 6 bases from J; bases unmatched to any gene: 9.

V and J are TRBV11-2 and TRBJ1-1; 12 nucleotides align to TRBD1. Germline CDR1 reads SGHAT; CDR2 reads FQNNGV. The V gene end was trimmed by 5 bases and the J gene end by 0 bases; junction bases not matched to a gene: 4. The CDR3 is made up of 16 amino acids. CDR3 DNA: TGTGCCAGCAGCCTGGGGACAGGGGGCATGAACACTGAAGCTTTCTTT. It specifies CASSLGTGGMNTEAFF.